Included here is one T cell receptor (beta chain) sequence, with context. Germline CDR1 reads MDHEN; CDR2 reads SYDVKM. Trimming left V 3 bases short and J 7 bases short, with 16 bases between. The CDR3 is 15 amino acids. The sample originates from a study of blood T cell repertoires in COVID-19. Looking at the study overall: The cDNA or gDNA used as material had been derived from T cells, B-cell-depleted T cells, or PBMCs.

In the authors' methods: Amplification with reference gene primers provided the estimates of nucleated cell counts. The protocol was immunoSEQ multiplex PCR, while the TCRdb copy is restricted to in-frame clones and leaves out a portion. The V and J calls and clone size come from that table; D and trimming were worked out from the DNA. The sample lists about 90,000 clones; 75% to 85% were seen once. Source material: peripheral blood. The TCR originated in a woman aged 70-85 years with acute or convalescent COVID-19. The rearrangement links TRBV28 to TRBJ1-5, with a possible D match to TRBD1 (6 bases). CDR3 sequence (DNA): TGTGCCAGCAGTTTTGGGAACAGGGTGGGACAGCCCCAGCATTTT. This translates into CASSFGNRVGQPQHF.